The sequence of this T cell receptor beta chain was determined in a study of T cells in Graves' hyperthyroidism and ophthalmopathy. This CDR3 region has 17 residues. V lost 2 bases to trimming and J lost 3 bases, with 14 bases between them. In germline, CDR1 is SGHVS, CDR2 FQNEAQ. Template material for amplifying TCR beta CDR3 regions consisted of RNA transcripts. Carried out on the TCR CDR3, a first-round RT-PCR used the HTBI primer set. TCRdb re-called the multiplex PCR reads with MiXCR, one entry per CDR3 protein. The table shows around 600,000 distinct CDR3 sequences, with about 45% occurring only once.

Sequenced input: peripheral blood or thyroid tissue (not recorded which). The clonotype originates from an adult man with Graves' disease, either hyperthyroidism or ophthalmopathy (not recorded which). The chain uses TRBV7-8 and TRBJ2-6; unclear D gene. The CDR3 spells CASSLQGPNYGANVLTF. CDR3 DNA: TGTGCCAGCAGCTTACAAGGCCCCAACTATGGGGCCAACGTCCTGACTTTC.